The entry that follows covers one T cell receptor (beta chain) sequence. Trimming took 3 bases from V and 6 from J; bases not matched to a gene: 8. The CDR3 totals 16 residues. Germline V lookup: CDR1 SGHTS, CDR2 YDEGEE. These data come from a study of technical replicates of blood from a few donors. Data came from immunoSEQ multiplex PCR; TCRdb stores just in-frame clones and leaves some out. Among about 84,000 clones listed, around 93% were seen once. The origin of this receptor is a human donor in good health. V and J are TRBV5-8 and TRBJ2-2, with 10 bases that match TRBD2. The sequencing input was T cells isolated from PBMCs. CDR3: CASSSVLAGVAGELFF. The CDR3 DNA is TGTGCCAGCAGCTCCGTCCTAGCGGGAGTTGCCGGGGAGCTGTTTTTT.